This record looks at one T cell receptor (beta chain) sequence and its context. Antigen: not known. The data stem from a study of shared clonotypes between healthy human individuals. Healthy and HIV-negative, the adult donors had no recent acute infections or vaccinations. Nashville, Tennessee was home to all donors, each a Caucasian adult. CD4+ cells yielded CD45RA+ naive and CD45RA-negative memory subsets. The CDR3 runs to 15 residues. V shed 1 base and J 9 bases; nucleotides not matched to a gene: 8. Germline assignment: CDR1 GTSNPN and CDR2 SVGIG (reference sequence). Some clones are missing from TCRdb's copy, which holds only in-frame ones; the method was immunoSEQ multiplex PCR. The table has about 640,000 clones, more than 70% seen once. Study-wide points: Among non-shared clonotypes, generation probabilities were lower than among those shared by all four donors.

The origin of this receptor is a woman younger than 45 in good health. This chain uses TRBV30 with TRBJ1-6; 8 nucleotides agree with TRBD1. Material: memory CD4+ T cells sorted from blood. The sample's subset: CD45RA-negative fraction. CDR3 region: CAWSGQGLVSSPLHF. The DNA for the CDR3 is TGTGCCTGGAGTGGACAGGGGTTAGTAAGTTCACCCCTCCACTTT. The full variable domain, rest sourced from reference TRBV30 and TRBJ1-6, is SQTIHQWPATLVQPVGSPLSLECTVEGTSNPNLYWYRQAAGRGLQLLFYSVGIGQISSEVPQNLSASRPQDRQFILSSKKLLLSDSGFYLCAWSGQGLVSSPLHFGNGTRLTVT.